The 19 T cell receptor beta chains listed next were all sequenced from one sample in a study of shared clonotypes between healthy human individuals. Some clones are missing from TCRdb's copy, which holds only in-frame ones; the method was immunoSEQ multiplex PCR. The sample lists 900,000 to 1,200,000 clones; 78% were seen once. Sequencing input: memory CD4+ T cells from PBMCs. Subset indicated: CD45RA-negative fraction. These receptor sequences come from a man between 18 and 29 years old in good health. Some clones in this sample may be carry-over from other donors' samples.

This clone was observed a single time. The chain couples TRBV18 to TRBJ2-6; D gene uncertain. CDR1 and CDR2 (germline): KGHSH, LQKENI. V lost 1 base to trimming and J lost 4 bases, with 8 bases between them. The CDR3 runs 15 residues. CDR3 DNA sequence: TGTGCCAGCTCACCACTGGCGGCCGGGGCCAACGTCCTGACTTTC. Protein: CASSPLAAGANVLTF.

The chain recombines TRBV7-9 with TRBJ2-3; D gene ambiguous. There are 13 residues in the CDR3. Germline assignment: CDR1 SEHNR and CDR2 FQNEAQ (reference sequence). V was cut by 2 bases and J by 2 bases, with 5 bases left in between. The CDR3 DNA follows: TGTGCCAGCAGCTTACAGGCCACAGATACGCAGTATTTT. It yields the protein CASSLQATDTQYF.

This clone has just a few counts. The chain couples TRBV7-9 to TRBJ2-3; 8 bases map to TRBD2. V gave up 1 base and J gave up 8 bases; unmatched junction bases: 8. The germline CDR1 and CDR2 sequences are SEHNR and FQNEAQ (reference sequence). The CDR3 totals 15 residues. The CDR3 region has the DNA TGTGCCAGCAGCTTAGGGACGGGAGGGCCGGGTACGCAGTATTTT. Translated: CASSLGTGGPGTQYF.

The chain couples TRBV15 to TRBJ2-1; weak D call: TRBD2 (5 bases). The CDR3 spans 14 residues. Trimming stripped 0 bases from V and 8 bases from J, with 11 bases between. The V gene's germline CDR1 is LNHNV and CDR2 YYDKDF (reference sequence). Written as DNA, the CDR3 is TGTGCCACCAGCAGAGATAGGAATAGCGATGAGCAGTTCTTC. Translation gives CATSRDRNSDEQFF. Based on the CDR3 plus reference TRBV15 and TRBJ2-1, the full variable domain is DAMVIQNPRYQVTQFGKPVTLSCSQTLNHNVMYWYQQKSSQAPKLLFHYYDKDFNNEADTPDNFQSRRPNTSFCFLDIRSPGLGDTAMYLCATSRDRNSDEQFFGPGTRLTVL.

The chain links TRBV11-3 to TRBJ2-7; unclear D gene. The V and J ends lost 3 bases and 4 bases respectively, with 13 bases between them. The CDR3 loop spans 14 amino acids. Germline CDR1 SGHNT, CDR2 YENEEA. This chain's CDR3 is CASSFFPTEYEQYF. CDR3 nucleotides: TGTGCCAGCAGCTTTTTCCCCACGGAGTACGAGCAGTACTTC.

The genes are TRBV29-1 and TRBJ1-2; TRBD1 aligns across 9 bases. The J segment lost 8 bases and the V segment lost 6 bases, leaving 7 bases of the junction unmatched. CDR1 and CDR2 (germline): SQVTM, ANQGSEA. CDR3 length: 12 residues. The CDR3 DNA reads as TGCAGCGTGGACCGGGACAGGGTCGGCTACACCTTC. Protein: CSVDRDRVGYTF.

V and J are TRBV5-8 and TRBJ1-1, with D unresolved. The length of the CDR3 is 13 residues. V was trimmed by 4 bases and J by 10 bases, leaving 17 bases between them. Germline loops: CDR1 SGHTS, CDR2 YDEGEE. CDR3 coding DNA: TGTGCCAGCAGCACCAAGGCCCCGTCGGGAGCTTTCTTT. Translation gives CASSTKAPSGAFF.

V usage is TRBV28 and J usage is TRBJ1-5, with D perhaps matching TRBD1 (5 bases). This CDR3 spans 19 amino acids. Germline V gives CDR1 MDHEN, CDR2 SYDVKM. Deletions cut 1 base from V and 0 bases from J, with 19 bases between. CDR3 loop: CASSLYGEAGKYSNQPQHF. CDR3 sequence (DNA): TGTGCCAGCAGTTTATACGGTGAGGCAGGGAAATATAGCAATCAGCCCCAGCATTTT.

The CDR3 loop is CASSPIAMETQYF. CDR3 DNA sequence: TGTGCCAGCAGCCCAATAGCGATGGAGACCCAGTACTTC. This chain links TRBV11-2 with TRBJ2-5, with D perhaps matching TRBD2 (5 bases). V lost 5 bases and J 5 bases, leaving 12 bases between the germline ends. This CDR3 is 13 amino acids long. CDR1 is SGHAT, CDR2 FQNNGV, per germline.

The chain links TRBV28 to TRBJ2-1; 10 nucleotides line up with TRBD2. V lost 6 bases and J lost 2; bases outside the gene matches: 7. Germline assignment: CDR1 MDHEN and CDR2 SYDVKM. The CDR3 runs 16 residues. The CDR3 sequence: CASSKGLAGAYNEQFF. In DNA, the CDR3 is TGTGCCAGCAGCAAGGGGCTAGCGGGAGCCTACAATGAGCAGTTCTTC.

V gene TRBV5-4 combines with J gene TRBJ2-5; D is unresolved. The CDR3 covers 15 residues. From germline, CDR1 is SGHNT and CDR2 YYREEE (reference sequence). The ends were cut back, 3 bases at V and 4 bases at J, with 16 bases in the middle. The CDR3 nucleotides read TGTGCCAGCAGCTCACCCCACGGTCCCGGAGAGACCCAGTACTTC. It translates to CASSSPHGPGETQYF.

This sequence joins TRBV10-1 and TRBJ1-1; perhaps TRBD1 as D (6 bases). Germline loops: CDR1 WNHNN, CDR2 SYGVQD (reference sequence). This CDR3 is built from 12 residues. The V gene lost 10 bases and the J gene lost 1 base, with 10 bases spanning the gap. The DNA of the CDR3 is TGCGCCACAGGGGCGAGGAACACTGAAGCTTTCTTT. It specifies CATGARNTEAFF.

This clone was counted a single time. The J gene is TRBJ1-6, the V gene TRBV7-9; TRBD1 agrees at 7 bases. The CDR3 runs 11 residues. The germline gives CDR1 SEHNR, CDR2 FQNEAQ (reference sequence). Unmatched junction bases numbered 4, after V lost 7 bases and J lost 13 bases. CDR3 sequence reads: CASTDREPLHF. In DNA form, the CDR3 reads TGTGCCAGCACCGACAGGGAGCCCCTCCACTTT.

V gene TRBV30 combines with J gene TRBJ2-5, with D perhaps matching TRBD1 (6 bases). Trimming took off 3 bases at V and 4 bases at J, with 18 bases between the two ends. This CDR3 comprises 15 residues. Germline values: CDR1 GTSNPN, CDR2 SVGIG (reference sequence). The CDR3 DNA is TGTGCCTGGAGCCTCCTAGGGGGATTTCGAGAGACCCAGTACTTC. Protein product: CAWSLLGGFRETQYF.

The chain carries TRBV5-1 and TRBJ1-1; 8 bases align to TRBD1. This CDR3 comprises 15 residues. After removal of 5 bases from V and 0 bases from J, the junction contained 6 bases not matched to a gene. Germline CDR1 and CDR2: SGHRS and YFSETQ. CDR3 sequence (DNA): TGCGCCAGCAGTTCCAGGGGGCAGGTGAACACTGAAGCTTTCTTT. Amino acids: CASSSRGQVNTEAFF. Combining the CDR3 with reference TRBV5-1 and TRBJ1-1 gives the whole variable domain KAGVTQTPRYLIKTRGQQVTLSCSPISGHRSVSWYQQTPGQGLQFLFEYFSETQRNKGNFPGRFSGRQFSNSRSEMNVSTLELGDSALYLCASSSRGQVNTEAFFGQGTRLTVV.

This clone has only a few counts. The chain couples TRBV5-4 to TRBJ1-2, with 7 bases identical to TRBD1. V shed 2 bases and J 8 bases; nucleotides not matched to a gene: 9. This CDR3 region has 14 residues. Per germline, CDR1 SGHNT and CDR2 YYREEE (reference sequence). The CDR3 DNA sequence: TGTGCCAGCAGCTTCCGGGACAGATCTGGGGGCTACACCTTC. It codes for CASSFRDRSGGYTF.

The V gene is TRBV5-4, the J gene TRBJ2-1; 8 positions agree with TRBD1. The CDR3 length is 15 residues. CDR1 and CDR2 from the germline V gene are SGHNT and YYREEE (reference sequence). Unmatched junction bases numbered 5, after V lost 2 bases and J lost 4 bases. The CDR3 DNA is TGTGCCAGCAGCTTCGGACAGGGAAAATACAATGAGCAGTTCTTC. This sequence encodes CASSFGQGKYNEQFF.

This chain uses TRBV28 with TRBJ1-5; D might be TRBD1 (5 bases). Germline V gene data show CDR1 as MDHEN and CDR2 as SYDVKM. The V and J ends lost 8 bases and 4 bases respectively, with 9 bases between them. CDR3 length: 12 residues. This CDR3 is CASRDGNQPQHF. The CDR3 nucleotides are TGTGCCAGCCGGGACGGTAATCAGCCCCAGCATTTT.

The gene calls are TRBV9 and TRBJ2-2, with D unresolved. Germline lookup yields CDR1 SGDLS and CDR2 YYNGEE. The CDR3 consists of 15 residues. V lost 2 bases, J lost 10 bases, and 18 bases lay in between. The CDR3 protein is CASSVHVSSPSELFF. The CDR3 DNA sequence: TGTGCCAGCAGCGTTCACGTTTCTTCACCTTCGGAGCTGTTTTTT.